This is a list of T cell receptor beta chains from one sample in a study of T-cell memory formation after mild COVID-19. TCRdb itself ran the 5' RACE reads through MiXCR, one entry per CDR3 protein. The sample shows approximately 190,000 distinct CDR3 sequences, about 16% of them seen only once. The specimen was PBMCs or a T cell subset sorted from them (not recorded which). Receptors were obtained from an adult woman who had mild COVID-19 (a few samples of this study predate the infection). Cell type and time point are not known. The CDR3 runs from the conserved cysteine through the conserved F or W. D genes are given only for firm matches.

V: TRBV6-5
D: -
J: TRBJ1-5
CDR3: CASSYSASANQPQHF

V: TRBV6-2/TRBV6-3
D: TRBD2
J: TRBJ2-7
CDR3: CATQTSGLYEQYF

V: TRBV20-1
D: TRBD1
J: TRBJ1-1
CDR3: CSASPYRGQNTEAFF

V: TRBV23-1
D: -
J: TRBJ2-7
CDR3: CASSPGTLSYEQYF

V: TRBV3-1
D: TRBD2
J: TRBJ2-5
CDR3: CASSQAGTSGRETQYF

V: TRBV24-1
D: -
J: TRBJ2-7
CDR3: CATSDVVGGTYEQYF

V: TRBV5-1
D: TRBD2
J: TRBJ2-7
CDR3: CASSSGGGGTYEQYF

V: TRBV18
D: TRBD1
J: TRBJ2-2
CDR3: CASSRSGTGGTGELFF

V: TRBV6-5
D: -
J: TRBJ2-5
CDR3: CASVSEETQYF

V: TRBV7-8
D: -
J: TRBJ2-2
CDR3: CASRRAGELFF

V: TRBV21-1
D: -
J: TRBJ2-2
CDR3: CASSKSRQEQQSGELFF

V: TRBV5-1
D: -
J: TRBJ1-2
CDR3: CASSPGHGTPYGYTF

V: TRBV24-1
D: -
J: TRBJ1-5
CDR3: CATSDSGRGIGNQPQHF

V: TRBV10-3
D: -
J: TRBJ1-5
CDR3: CAISESGDQPQHF

V: TRBV7-9
D: TRBD1
J: TRBJ2-3
CDR3: CASSTRQGAGDTQYF

V: TRBV5-1
D: -
J: TRBJ1-1
CDR3: CASSLDRGAAEAFF

V: TRBV6-4
D: -
J: TRBJ2-1
CDR3: CASSDSGRGNEQFF

V: TRBV24-1
D: TRBD2
J: TRBJ2-1
CDR3: CATSDLPGLAGGNEQFF

V: TRBV7-2
D: -
J: TRBJ2-3
CDR3: CASTVSGTQYF

V: TRBV5-1
D: -
J: TRBJ2-2
CDR3: CASSLKSGTGELFF

V: TRBV4-1
D: -
J: TRBJ2-7
CDR3: CASSQGGQFKKYF

V: TRBV5-6
D: TRBD2
J: TRBJ2-7
CDR3: CASSYGGRLAGLSEQYF

V: TRBV20-1
D: TRBD1
J: TRBJ1-1
CDR3: CSANHRGPLPMNTEAFF

V: TRBV23-1
D: -
J: TRBJ2-5
CDR3: CASSHPRTGVGETQYF

V: TRBV4-1
D: -
J: TRBJ2-1
CDR3: CASSRGGRMNEQFF

V: TRBV11-3
D: -
J: TRBJ2-7
CDR3: CASSRSLGDSYEQYF

V: TRBV2
D: -
J: TRBJ2-2
CDR3: CASTGTVNTGELFF

V: TRBV3-1
D: TRBD1
J: TRBJ1-2
CDR3: CASSQATLTGARGYGYTF

V: TRBV4-2
D: TRBD2
J: TRBJ2-7
CDR3: CASSQAPPLVAGESDEQYF

V: TRBV29-1
D: -
J: TRBJ1-4
CDR3: CSANGYGTSGEKLFF

V: TRBV30
D: -
J: TRBJ1-1
CDR3: CAWRRNTEAFF

V: TRBV4-3
D: TRBD1
J: TRBJ1-4
CDR3: CASSQEWALQGAREKLFF

V: TRBV24-1
D: -
J: TRBJ2-1
CDR3: CATSQDNEQFF

V: TRBV25-1
D: -
J: TRBJ2-2
CDR3: CACSEYSGELFF

V: TRBV11-2
D: -
J: TRBJ2-6
CDR3: CASSSQGNSGANVLTF

V: TRBV29-1
D: TRBD1
J: TRBJ2-7
CDR3: CSVEDAGQVPYEQYF

V: TRBV4-2
D: -
J: TRBJ2-5
CDR3: CASSQAGTKQETQYF

V: TRBV12-3/TRBV12-4
D: -
J: TRBJ1-3
CDR3: CASSFNGGSGNTIYF

V: TRBV18
D: -
J: TRBJ1-2
CDR3: CASSPREGDGYTF

V: TRBV11-2
D: -
J: TRBJ2-7
CDR3: CASRLLRGASYEQYF

V: TRBV4-3
D: TRBD2
J: TRBJ2-1
CDR3: CASSQELAGGEQFF

V: TRBV4-3
D: TRBD2
J: TRBJ2-2
CDR3: CASSIGSGSAGELFF

V: TRBV5-6
D: TRBD2
J: TRBJ2-1
CDR3: CASSPSGSTPYNEQFF

V: TRBV6-5
D: -
J: TRBJ2-7
CDR3: CASSYTSSVHTYEQYF

V: TRBV5-1
D: TRBD1
J: TRBJ2-7
CDR3: CASSPDRGRYEQYF

V: TRBV7-2
D: -
J: TRBJ2-5
CDR3: CASRPTGVSLETQYF

V: TRBV5-1
D: -
J: TRBJ1-1
CDR3: CASTFQEPNTEAFF